The 19 T cell receptor beta chains given below trace back to one sample, sequenced in a study of T cells in Graves' hyperthyroidism and ophthalmopathy. Regions amplified from RNA transcripts were the TCR beta CDR3 regions. TCR CDR3 regions were first amplified by RT-PCR with HTBI primers. TCRdb analysed the multiplex PCR reads with MiXCR anew, one entry per CDR3 protein. The sample lists 370,000 or so distinct CDR3 sequences; around 25% were seen once. The sample was blood. The receptors were gathered from a man aged 45 to 65 with Graves' hyperthyroidism.

This clonotype was seen a few times. The rearrangement joins TRBV5-1 to TRBJ1-2, with a tentative D call TRBD1 (6 bases). The CDR3 runs 14 residues. Germline CDR1 and CDR2: SGHRS and YFSETQ. Trimming removed 0 bases from V and 7 bases from J, with 13 bases in between. The CDR3 coding sequence is TGCGCCAGCAGCTTGGCCGGGGGCGATATTGGCTACACCTTC. It codes for CASSLAGGDIGYTF. The full variable domain, completed using reference TRBV5-1 and TRBJ1-2, is KAGVTQTPRYLIKTRGQQVTLSCSPISGHRSVSWYQQTPGQGLQFLFEYFSETQRNKGNFPGRFSGRQFSNSRSEMNVSTLELGDSALYLCASSLAGGDIGYTFGSGTRLTVV.

The chain employs TRBV28 and TRBJ1-3; no definite D call. The CDR3 is 13 residues long. The V gene lost 2 bases and the J gene lost 5 bases, with 7 bases spanning the gap. CDR1 is MDHEN and CDR2 is SYDVKM in the germline V gene. The CDR3 DNA is TGTGCCAGCAGTTTACACGCCCGAAACACCATATATTTT. Translating gives CASSLHARNTIYF. The full variable domain, in which reference TRBV28 and TRBJ1-3 provide the parts outside the CDR3, is DVKVTQSSRYLVKRTGEKVFLECVQDMDHENMFWYRQDPGLGLRLIYFSYDVKMKEKGDIPEGYSVSREKKERFSLILESASTNQTSMYLCASSLHARNTIYFGEGSWLTVV.

This clonotype was recorded a few times. The chain recombines TRBV27 with TRBJ1-5; D not resolved. CDR3 length: 15 residues. CDR1 is MNHEY and CDR2 is SMNVEV in the germline V gene (reference sequence). V lost 5 bases to trimming and J lost 3 bases, with 14 bases between them. Written as DNA, the CDR3 is TGTGCCAGCAGTCTGGAGGGTAAGAACAATCAGCCCCAGCATTTT. Translating gives CASSLEGKNNQPQHF.

This clonotype has just a few counts. V and J are TRBV5-6 and TRBJ1-6; TRBD1 matches at 10 bases. CDR3 length: 16 residues. Germline CDR1 reads SGHDT; CDR2 reads YYEEEE. Trimming took 4 bases from V and 4 from J; bases not matched to a gene: 5. The chain's CDR3 is CASSRRQGAYNSPLHF. In nucleotides, the CDR3 is TGTGCCAGCAGCCGCAGACAGGGGGCATATAATTCACCCCTCCACTTT.

This clonotype occurred a few times. The chain couples TRBV12-5 to TRBJ2-2, with D tentatively TRBD2 (6 bases). Germline V gene lookup returns CDR1 LGHNT and CDR2 FRNRAP. V was shortened by 6 bases and J by 5 bases, with 16 bases between the two germline ends. The CDR3 totals 15 residues. Here the CDR3 reads CASGKLARHTGELFF. CDR3 DNA sequence: TGTGCTAGTGGAAAACTAGCTCGGCATACCGGGGAGCTGTTTTTT.

This clonotype was seen many times. The J gene is TRBJ2-1, the V gene TRBV5-1; 10 bases match TRBD2. This CDR3 is 15 amino acids long. With V trimmed by 0 bases and J by 6 bases, 3 bases remained unmatched. Germline CDR1 and CDR2: SGHRS and YFSETQ. The CDR3 here is CASSLAGTSVNEQFF. CDR3 nucleotides: TGCGCCAGCAGCTTGGCTGGGACTAGCGTCAATGAGCAGTTCTTC.

As to this clonotype: A read error is possible here, since a much larger clone lies one base away. The CDR3 carries no conserved terminal phenylalanine or tryptophan, so it likely arises from a read error. The gene calls are TRBV20-1 and TRBJ2-7; 15 positions match TRBD2. Germline CDR1 DFQATT, CDR2 SNEGSKA (reference sequence). The CDR3 has 16 amino acids. After removal of 5 bases from V and 4 bases from J, the junction contained 9 bases not matched to a gene. For the CDR3, the DNA is TGCAGTGCTCGGACTAGCGGGAGGGGCCTGGGGTACGAGCAGTACCTC. Protein sequence: CSARTSGRGLGYEQYL.

On this clonotype: Since a much larger clone is just one base distant, this may be a read error. CDR3 in amino acids: CSATGQVPYNEQFF. The DNA for the CDR3 is TGCAGTGCTACTGGACAGGTCCCCTACAATGAGCAGTTCTTC. This chain uses TRBV20-1 with TRBJ2-1; 7 nucleotides align to TRBD1. The CDR3 is made up of 14 amino acids. J gave up 2 bases and V 4 bases, and 5 bases lay outside the gene matches. Germline-derived CDR1 and CDR2 are DFQATT and SNEGSKA (reference sequence).

The sample holds a few counts of this clonotype. The chain is built from TRBV3-1 and TRBJ1-2, with 7 bases that match TRBD1. There are 16 residues in the CDR3. The junction had 10 bases not matched to a gene; V was cut back by 1 base and J by 5 bases. In germline, CDR1 is LGHDT, CDR2 YNNKEL (reference sequence). The chain's CDR3 is CASSQAGQPVGYGYTF. The CDR3 DNA sequence: TGTGCCAGCAGCCAAGCGGGACAGCCTGTAGGGTATGGCTACACCTTC.

The table lists this clonotype with a few counts. The chain carries TRBV29-1 and TRBJ1-1; no definite D call. The CDR3 extends over 13 amino acids. V was shortened by 4 bases and J by 4 bases, with 13 bases between the two germline ends. Germline-derived CDR1 and CDR2 are SQVTM and ANQGSEA. The CDR3 sequence: CSVAGPQSTEAFF. CDR3 sequence (DNA): TGCAGCGTTGCCGGGCCTCAGAGCACTGAAGCTTTCTTT. Supplemented by reference TRBV29-1 and TRBJ1-1, the full variable domain reads SAVISQKPSRDICQRGTSLTIQCQVDSQVTMMFWYRQQPGQSLTLIATANQGSEATYESGFVIDKFPISRPNLTFSTLTVSNMSPEDSSIYLCSVAGPQSTEAFFGQGTRLTVV.

The chain couples TRBV9 to TRBJ2-2, with 8 bases that match TRBD1. CDR3 length: 16 residues. Germline V gives CDR1 SGDLS, CDR2 YYNGEE. Trimming at V came to 0 bases and at J to 5 bases, leaving 6 bases not matched to a gene. CDR3 loop: CASSVDRTGKTGELFF. CDR3 coding DNA: TGTGCCAGCAGCGTAGATCGGACAGGGAAGACCGGGGAGCTGTTTTTT.

This chain uses TRBV27 with TRBJ2-7, with D tentatively TRBD1 (6 bases). Germline CDR1 is MNHEY and CDR2 is SMNVEV (reference sequence). The CDR3 consists of 14 residues. V was trimmed by 0 bases and J by 5 bases, leaving 11 bases between them. The CDR3: CASSLSRGSDEQYF. The CDR3 coding sequence is TGTGCCAGCAGTTTATCGAGGGGGTCGGACGAGCAGTACTTC.

With regard to this clonotype: A clone one base away is much larger, so this may be a read error. V is TRBV7-6 and J is TRBJ2-7; 8 bases line up with TRBD2. The CDR3 is 15 amino acids. Per the germline V gene, CDR1 is SGHVS and CDR2 is FNYEAQ. Trimming removed 1 base from V and 2 bases from J; junction bases left unmatched: 4. This CDR3 is CASSLGQRETYEQYF. CDR3 DNA: TGTGCCAGCAGCTTAGGCCAGCGGGAGACCTACGAGCAGTACTTC.

This clonotype was detected many times. V and J are TRBV5-5 and TRBJ2-7; TRBD2 aligns across 11 bases. The CDR3 spans 15 residues. Germline V lookup: CDR1 SGHKS, CDR2 YYEKEE (reference sequence). The V segment lost 2 bases and the J segment 0 bases; nucleotides outside the gene matches: 1. The CDR3 is CASSFTSGSSYEQYF. The CDR3 bases are TGTGCCAGCAGCTTTACTAGCGGGAGCTCCTACGAGCAGTACTTC.

This clonotype came up a few times. The J gene is TRBJ2-7, the V gene TRBV12-3 or TRBV12-4; D might be TRBD1 or TRBD2, each matching 6 bases. Trimming left V 7 bases short and J 4 bases short, with 17 bases between. The CDR3 spans 14 residues. The CDR3 DNA is TGTGCCAGCACCCCCGCGGGACACCAATACGAGCAGTACTTC. Residues: CASTPAGHQYEQYF.

This clonotype was detected many times. The chain joins TRBV6-1 to TRBJ2-3; D remains ambiguous. Per the germline V gene, CDR1 is MNHNS and CDR2 is SASEGT. CDR3 size: 15 residues. Between the trimmed V and J ends, which lost 0 bases and 4 bases, there was a span of 11 bases. CDR3: CASSEAWSTSDTQYF. In DNA, the CDR3 is TGTGCCAGCAGTGAAGCTTGGTCGACTTCAGATACGCAGTATTTT.

The chain combines TRBV5-1 with TRBJ2-3; D is unclear. The CDR3 is 14 residues long. The ends were cut back, 7 bases at V and 2 bases at J, with 14 bases in the middle. CDR1 is SGHRS and CDR2 is YFSETQ in the germline V gene. This chain's CDR3 is CASRLQSSTDTQYF. CDR3 coding DNA: TGCGCCAGCCGTCTACAATCTTCCACAGATACGCAGTATTTT.

This rearrangement joins TRBV27 to TRBJ2-7; TRBD2 matches 12 bases. In germline, CDR1 is MNHEY, CDR2 SMNVEV (reference sequence). The CDR3 runs 15 residues. V dropped 1 base and J dropped 6; count of bases not matched to a gene: 4. CDR3 sequence (DNA): TGTGCCAGCAGTTTATTCGCTAGCGGGAGGGCCGAGCAGTACTTC. This codes for CASSLFASGRAEQYF.

This clonotype was seen a handful of times. The rearrangement joins TRBV29-1 to TRBJ2-5, with D uncertain. The V and J ends lost 6 bases and 2 bases respectively, with 7 bases between them. Germline V lookup: CDR1 SQVTM, CDR2 ANQGSEA. CDR3 size: 11 residues. CDR3 sequence (DNA): TGCAGCGTCCAGAAGCAAGAGACCCAGTACTTC. This encodes CSVQKQETQYF.